This T cell receptor (beta chain) originates from a study of T cell repertoires in cytomegalovirus infection. Study context: Public TCR beta signatures indicated both CMV infection and matching HLA type.

TCRdb recomputed calls from the reads with MiXCR, one row per CDR3 protein. This table has about 310,000 distinct CDR3 sequences, 17% appearing once. The study's findings and limits: Clonotype analysis showed dominance of the ex vivo response by HLA-C-restricted CMV-specific TCR beta clonotypes. Pooled public TCR beta family frequency picked out CMV carriers with the relevant HLA.

In regard to this clonotype: The antigen is unknown. A read error may produce the germline difference seen at one junction end.

The V gene's germline CDR1 is SGHTA and CDR2 FQGNSA. The CDR3 consists of 13 residues. Material: PBMCs. The receptor's source is a human donor in good health (CMV status not recorded). Some clones in this sample may be carry-over from other donors' samples. This chain links TRBV7-2 with TRBJ2-1; D not certain. Written as DNA, the CDR3 is TGTGCCAGCAGCATAGCATCATACAATGAGCAGTTCTTC. Its translation: CASSIASYNEQFF.